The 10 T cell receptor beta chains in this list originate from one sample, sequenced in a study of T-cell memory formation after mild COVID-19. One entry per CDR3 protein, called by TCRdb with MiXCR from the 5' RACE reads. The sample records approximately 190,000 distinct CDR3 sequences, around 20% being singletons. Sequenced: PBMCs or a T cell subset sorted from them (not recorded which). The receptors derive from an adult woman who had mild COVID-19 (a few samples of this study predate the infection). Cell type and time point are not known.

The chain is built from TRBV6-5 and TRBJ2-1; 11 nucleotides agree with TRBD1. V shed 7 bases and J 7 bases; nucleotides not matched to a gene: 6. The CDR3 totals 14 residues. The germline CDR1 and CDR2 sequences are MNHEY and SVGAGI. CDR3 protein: CASNHGDRGNEQFF. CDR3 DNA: TGTGCCAGCAACCACGGGGACAGGGGGAATGAGCAGTTCTTC.

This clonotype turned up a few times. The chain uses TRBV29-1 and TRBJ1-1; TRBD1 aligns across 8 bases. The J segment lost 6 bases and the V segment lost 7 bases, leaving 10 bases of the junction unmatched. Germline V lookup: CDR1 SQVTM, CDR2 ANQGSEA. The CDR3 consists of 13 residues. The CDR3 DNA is TGCAGCGCTTGGACAGGGACTATGGCTGAAGCTTTCTTT. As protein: CSAWTGTMAEAFF.

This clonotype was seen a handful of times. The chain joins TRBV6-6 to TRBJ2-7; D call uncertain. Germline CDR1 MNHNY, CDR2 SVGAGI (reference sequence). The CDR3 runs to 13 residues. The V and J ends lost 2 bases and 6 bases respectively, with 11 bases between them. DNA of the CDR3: TGTGCCAGCAGTTACGACTTCAGGTTCGAGCAGTACTTC. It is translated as CASSYDFRFEQYF.

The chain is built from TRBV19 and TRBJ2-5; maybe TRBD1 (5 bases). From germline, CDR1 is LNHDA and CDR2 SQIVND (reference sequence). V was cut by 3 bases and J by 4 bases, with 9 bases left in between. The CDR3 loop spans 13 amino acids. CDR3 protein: CASSIPQGETQYF. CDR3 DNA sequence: TGTGCCAGTAGTATCCCCCAGGGAGAGACCCAGTACTTC.

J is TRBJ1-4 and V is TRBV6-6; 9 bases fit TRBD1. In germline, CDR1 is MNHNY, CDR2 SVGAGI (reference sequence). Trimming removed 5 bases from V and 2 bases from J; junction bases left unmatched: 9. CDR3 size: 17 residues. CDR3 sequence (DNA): TGTGCCAGCAGTACCTTTAACAGGGGGCGGACTAATGAAAAACTGTTTTTT. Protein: CASSTFNRGRTNEKLFF.

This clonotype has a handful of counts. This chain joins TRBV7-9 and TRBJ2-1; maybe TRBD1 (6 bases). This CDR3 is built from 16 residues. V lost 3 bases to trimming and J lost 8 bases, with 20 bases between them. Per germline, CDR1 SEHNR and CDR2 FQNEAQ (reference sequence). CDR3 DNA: TGTGCCAGCAGCTTGGTCGGGACACCCGCAGAAGATGAGCAGTTCTTC. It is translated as CASSLVGTPAEDEQFF.

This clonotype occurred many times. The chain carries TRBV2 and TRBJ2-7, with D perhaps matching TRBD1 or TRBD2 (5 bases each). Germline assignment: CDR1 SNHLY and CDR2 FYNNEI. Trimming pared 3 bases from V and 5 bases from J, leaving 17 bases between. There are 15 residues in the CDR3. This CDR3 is CASSDVRGAVDEQYF. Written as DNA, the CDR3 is TGTGCCAGCAGTGACGTCCGGGGCGCGGTGGACGAGCAGTACTTC. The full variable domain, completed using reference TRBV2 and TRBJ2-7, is EPEVTQTPSHQVTQMGQEVILRCVPISNHLYFYWYRQILGQKVEFLVSFYNNEISEKSEIFDDQFSVERPDGSNFTLKIRSTKLEDSAMYFCASSDVRGAVDEQYFGPGTRLTVT.

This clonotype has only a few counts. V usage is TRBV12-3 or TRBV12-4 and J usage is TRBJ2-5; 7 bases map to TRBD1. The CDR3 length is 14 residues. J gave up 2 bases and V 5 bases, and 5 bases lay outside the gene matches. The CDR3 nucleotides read TGTGCCAGCAGTCAGGGACAGCTACAAGAGACCCAGTACTTC. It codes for CASSQGQLQETQYF.

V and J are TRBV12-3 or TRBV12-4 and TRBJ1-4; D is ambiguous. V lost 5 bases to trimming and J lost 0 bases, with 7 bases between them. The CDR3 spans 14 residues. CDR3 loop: CASSLRSTNEKLFF. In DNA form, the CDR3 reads TGTGCCAGCAGTCTACGGTCAACTAATGAAAAACTGTTTTTT.

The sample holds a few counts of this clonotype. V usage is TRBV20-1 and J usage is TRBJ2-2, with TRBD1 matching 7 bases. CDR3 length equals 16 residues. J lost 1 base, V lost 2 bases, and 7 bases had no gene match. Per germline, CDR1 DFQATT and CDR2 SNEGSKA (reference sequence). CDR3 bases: TGCAGTGCTAGACAATCGGGACAGTTGAACACCGGGGAGCTGTTTTTT. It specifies CSARQSGQLNTGELFF.